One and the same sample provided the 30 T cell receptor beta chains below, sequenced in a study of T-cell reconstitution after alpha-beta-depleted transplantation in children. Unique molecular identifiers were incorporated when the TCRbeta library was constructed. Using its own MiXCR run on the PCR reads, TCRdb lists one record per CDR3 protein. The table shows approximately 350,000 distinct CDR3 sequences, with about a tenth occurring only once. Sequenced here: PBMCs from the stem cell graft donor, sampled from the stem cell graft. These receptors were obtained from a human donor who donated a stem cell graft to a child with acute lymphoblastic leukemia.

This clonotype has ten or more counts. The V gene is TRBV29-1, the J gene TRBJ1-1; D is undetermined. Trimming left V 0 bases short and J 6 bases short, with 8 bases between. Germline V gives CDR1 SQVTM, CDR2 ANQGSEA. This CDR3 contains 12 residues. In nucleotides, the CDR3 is TGCAGCGTTGAAGATCGGGAGCCTGAAGCTTTCTTT. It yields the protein CSVEDREPEAFF.

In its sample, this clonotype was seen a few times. Here the CDR3 DNA reads TGCGCCAGCAGCCCCACACTTGCCGAATCGGGTGGAAACACCATATATTTT. Amino acid sequence: CASSPTLAESGGNTIYF. This chain connects TRBV5-1 to TRBJ1-3; D unclear. V shed 4 bases and J shed 3 bases, with 20 bases lying between them. There are 17 residues in the CDR3. Germline assignment: CDR1 SGHRS and CDR2 YFSETQ.

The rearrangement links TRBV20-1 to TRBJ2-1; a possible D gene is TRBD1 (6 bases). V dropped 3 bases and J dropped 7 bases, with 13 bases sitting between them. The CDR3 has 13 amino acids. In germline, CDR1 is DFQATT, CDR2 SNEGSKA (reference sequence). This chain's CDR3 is CSASRTGLNEQFF. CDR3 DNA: TGCAGTGCTAGTAGAACAGGGTTAAATGAGCAGTTCTTC.

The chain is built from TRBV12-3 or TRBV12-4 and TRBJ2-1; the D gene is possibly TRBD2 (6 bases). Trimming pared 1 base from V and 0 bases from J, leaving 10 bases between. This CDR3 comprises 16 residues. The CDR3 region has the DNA TGTGCCAGCAGTTTAGGGCCAGCGGGCTCCTACAATGAGCAGTTCTTC. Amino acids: CASSLGPAGSYNEQFF.

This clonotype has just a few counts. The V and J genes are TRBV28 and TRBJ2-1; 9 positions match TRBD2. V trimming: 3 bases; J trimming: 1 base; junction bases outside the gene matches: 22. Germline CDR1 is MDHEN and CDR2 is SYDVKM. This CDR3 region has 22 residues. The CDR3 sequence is CASSFPLAGLIDSLGSYNEQFF. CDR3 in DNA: TGTGCCAGCAGTTTTCCCCTAGCGGGACTCATAGATTCCTTGGGGTCCTACAATGAGCAGTTCTTC.

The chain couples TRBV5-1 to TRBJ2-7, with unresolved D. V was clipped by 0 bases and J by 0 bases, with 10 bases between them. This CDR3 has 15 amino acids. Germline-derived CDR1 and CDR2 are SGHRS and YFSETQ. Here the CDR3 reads CASSLESVSSYEQYF. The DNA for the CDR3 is TGCGCCAGCAGCTTGGAGAGCGTGAGCTCCTACGAGCAGTACTTC.

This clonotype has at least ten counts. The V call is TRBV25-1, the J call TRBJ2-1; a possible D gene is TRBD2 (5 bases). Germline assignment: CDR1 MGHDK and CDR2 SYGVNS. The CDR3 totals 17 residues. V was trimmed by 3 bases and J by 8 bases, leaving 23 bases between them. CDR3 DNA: TGTGCCAGCAGTGAGTACGGTCGAGGGTCCTCTTCGGATGAGCAGTTCTTC. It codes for CASSEYGRGSSSDEQFF.

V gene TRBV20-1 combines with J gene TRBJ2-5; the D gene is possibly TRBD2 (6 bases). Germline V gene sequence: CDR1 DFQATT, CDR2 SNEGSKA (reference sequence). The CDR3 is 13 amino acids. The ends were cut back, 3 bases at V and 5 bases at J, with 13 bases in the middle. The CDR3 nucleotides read TGCAGTGCTAGGGTGGGCGGAGGGGAGACCCAGTACTTC. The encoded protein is CSARVGGGETQYF.

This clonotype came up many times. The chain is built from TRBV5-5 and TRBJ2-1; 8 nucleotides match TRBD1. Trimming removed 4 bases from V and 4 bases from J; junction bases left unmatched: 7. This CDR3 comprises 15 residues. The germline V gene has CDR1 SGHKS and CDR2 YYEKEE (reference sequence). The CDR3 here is CASSDRDRTYNEQFF. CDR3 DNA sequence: TGTGCCAGCAGCGACAGGGACAGGACATACAATGAGCAGTTCTTC.

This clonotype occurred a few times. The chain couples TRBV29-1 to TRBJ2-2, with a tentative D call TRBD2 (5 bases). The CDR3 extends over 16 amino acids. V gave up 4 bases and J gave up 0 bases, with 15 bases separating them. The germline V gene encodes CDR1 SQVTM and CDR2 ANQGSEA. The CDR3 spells CSVASSGKPNTGELFF. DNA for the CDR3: TGCAGCGTTGCATCCAGCGGCAAGCCGAACACCGGGGAGCTGTTTTTT.

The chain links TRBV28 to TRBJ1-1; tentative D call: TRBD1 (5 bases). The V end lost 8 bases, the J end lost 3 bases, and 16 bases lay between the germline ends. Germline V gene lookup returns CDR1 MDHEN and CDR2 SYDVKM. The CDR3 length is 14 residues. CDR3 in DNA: TGTGCCAGCGTTTTAAGGGGTCCCCACACTGAAGCTTTCTTT. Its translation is CASVLRGPHTEAFF.

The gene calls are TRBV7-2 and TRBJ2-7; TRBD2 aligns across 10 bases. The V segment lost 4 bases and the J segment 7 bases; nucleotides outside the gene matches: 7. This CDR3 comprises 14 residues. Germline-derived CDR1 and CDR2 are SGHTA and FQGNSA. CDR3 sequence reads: CASSSTSGPWEQYF. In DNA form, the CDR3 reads TGTGCCAGCAGCTCGACTAGCGGGCCTTGGGAGCAGTACTTC. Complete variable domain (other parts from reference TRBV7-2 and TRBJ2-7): GAGVSQSPSNKVTEKGKDVELRCDPISGHTALYWYRQSLGQGLEFLIYFQGNSAPDKSGLPSDRFSAERTGGSVSTLTIQRTQQEDSAVYLCASSSTSGPWEQYFGPGTRLTVT.

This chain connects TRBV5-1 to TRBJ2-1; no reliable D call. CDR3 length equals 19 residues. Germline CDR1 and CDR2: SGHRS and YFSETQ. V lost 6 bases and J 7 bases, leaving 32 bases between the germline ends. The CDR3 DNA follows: TGCGCCAGCAAGCTCCACCTGACCGCTTGGGTGCGGTCACGGAATGAGCAGTTCTTC. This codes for CASKLHLTAWVRSRNEQFF.

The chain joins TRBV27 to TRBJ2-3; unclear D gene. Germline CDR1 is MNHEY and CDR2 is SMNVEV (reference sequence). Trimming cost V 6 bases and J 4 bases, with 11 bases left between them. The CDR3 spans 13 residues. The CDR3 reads CASRQSSADTQYF. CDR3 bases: TGTGCCAGCAGACAGAGTTCGGCAGATACGCAGTATTTT.

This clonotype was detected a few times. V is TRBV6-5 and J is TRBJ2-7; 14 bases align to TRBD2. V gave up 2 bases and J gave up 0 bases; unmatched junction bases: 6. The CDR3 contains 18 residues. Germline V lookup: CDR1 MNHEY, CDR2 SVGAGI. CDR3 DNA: TGTGCCAGCAGTTACGGGACTAGCGGGAGTTCTTTCTCCTACGAGCAGTACTTC. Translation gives CASSYGTSGSSFSYEQYF.

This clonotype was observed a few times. CDR3 residues: CASSLEDRVQTQYF. The CDR3 region has the DNA TGTGCCAGCAGCTTGGAAGACAGGGTCCAGACCCAGTACTTC. The rearrangement links TRBV5-6 to TRBJ2-5; 7 bases align to TRBD1. Trimming removed 0 bases from V and 6 bases from J; junction bases left unmatched: 5. Germline V gene sequence: CDR1 SGHDT, CDR2 YYEEEE. CDR3 length equals 14 residues.

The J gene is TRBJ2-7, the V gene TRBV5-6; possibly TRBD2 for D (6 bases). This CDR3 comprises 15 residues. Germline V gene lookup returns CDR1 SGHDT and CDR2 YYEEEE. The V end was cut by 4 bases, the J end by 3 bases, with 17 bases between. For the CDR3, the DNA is TGTGCCAGCAGCGTACCCCCGGGACTGCACTACGAGCAGTACTTC. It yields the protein CASSVPPGLHYEQYF.

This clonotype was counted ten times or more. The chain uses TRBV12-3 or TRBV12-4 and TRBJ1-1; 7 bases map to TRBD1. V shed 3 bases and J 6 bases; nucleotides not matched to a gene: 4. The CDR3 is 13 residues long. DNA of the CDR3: TGTGCCAGCAGTTTGGGGACAGCCGCTGAAGCTTTCTTT. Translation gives CASSLGTAAEAFF.

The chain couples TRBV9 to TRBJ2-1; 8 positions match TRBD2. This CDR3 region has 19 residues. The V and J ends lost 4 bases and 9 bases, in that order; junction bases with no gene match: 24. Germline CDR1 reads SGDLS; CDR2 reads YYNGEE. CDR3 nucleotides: TGTGCCAGCAGCCCCCCCCACGGCACTAGCGGAGATGGATACGGTGAGCAGTTCTTC. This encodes CASSPPHGTSGDGYGEQFF.

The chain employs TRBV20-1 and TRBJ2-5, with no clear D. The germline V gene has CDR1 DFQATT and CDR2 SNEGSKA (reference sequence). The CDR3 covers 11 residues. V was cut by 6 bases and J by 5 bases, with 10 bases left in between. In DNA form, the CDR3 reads TGCAGTGCCTGGTTTGCCGAGACCCAGTACTTC. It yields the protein CSAWFAETQYF.

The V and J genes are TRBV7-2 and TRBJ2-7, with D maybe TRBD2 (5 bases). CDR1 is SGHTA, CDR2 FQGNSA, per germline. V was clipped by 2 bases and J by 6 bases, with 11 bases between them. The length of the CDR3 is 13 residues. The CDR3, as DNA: TGTGCCAGCAGCTTATCACTAGTCGGCGAGCAGTACTTC. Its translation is CASSLSLVGEQYF.

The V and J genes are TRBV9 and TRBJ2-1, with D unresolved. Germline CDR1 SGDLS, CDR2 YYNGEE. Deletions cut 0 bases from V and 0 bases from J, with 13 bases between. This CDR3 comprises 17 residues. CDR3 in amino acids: CASSVGVVPSSYNEQFF. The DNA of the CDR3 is TGTGCCAGCAGCGTAGGGGTAGTCCCGAGCTCCTACAATGAGCAGTTCTTC.

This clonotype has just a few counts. CDR3 loop: CAWSHDTNQPQHF. The CDR3 region has the DNA TGTGCCTGGAGTCACGACACCAATCAGCCCCAGCATTTT. The chain is built from TRBV30 and TRBJ1-5; no reliable D call. V was trimmed by 2 bases and J by 3 bases, leaving 8 bases between them. Germline CDR1 reads GTSNPN; CDR2 reads SVGIG (reference sequence). The CDR3 is 13 amino acids.

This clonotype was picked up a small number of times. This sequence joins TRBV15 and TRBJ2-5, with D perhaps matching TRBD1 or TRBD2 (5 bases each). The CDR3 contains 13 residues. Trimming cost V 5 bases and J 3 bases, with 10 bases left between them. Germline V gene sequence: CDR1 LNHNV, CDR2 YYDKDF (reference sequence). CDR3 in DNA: TGTGCCACCAGCTCCGGGGCTAAAGAGACCCAGTACTTC. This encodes CATSSGAKETQYF.

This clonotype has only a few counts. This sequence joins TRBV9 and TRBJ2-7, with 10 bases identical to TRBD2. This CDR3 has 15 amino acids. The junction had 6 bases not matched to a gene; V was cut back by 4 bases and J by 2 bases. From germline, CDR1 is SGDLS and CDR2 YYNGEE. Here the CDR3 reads CASSYTGTSAYEQYF. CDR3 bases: TGTGCCAGCAGCTACACCGGGACTAGCGCCTACGAGCAGTACTTC.

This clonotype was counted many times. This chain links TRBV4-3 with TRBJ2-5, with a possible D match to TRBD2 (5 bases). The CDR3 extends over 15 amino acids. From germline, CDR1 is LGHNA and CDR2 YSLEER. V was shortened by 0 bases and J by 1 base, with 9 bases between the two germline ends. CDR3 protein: CASSQEEGIQETQYF. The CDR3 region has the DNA TGCGCCAGCAGCCAAGAAGAGGGCATCCAAGAGACCCAGTACTTC.

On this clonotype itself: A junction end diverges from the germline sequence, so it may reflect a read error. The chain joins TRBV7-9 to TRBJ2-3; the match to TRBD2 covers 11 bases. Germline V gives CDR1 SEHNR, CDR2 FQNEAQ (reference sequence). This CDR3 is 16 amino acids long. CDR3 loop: CATSLRLAGLMDTQYF. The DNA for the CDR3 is TGTGCCACCAGCTTGAGACTAGCGGGACTCATGGATACGCAGTATTTT.

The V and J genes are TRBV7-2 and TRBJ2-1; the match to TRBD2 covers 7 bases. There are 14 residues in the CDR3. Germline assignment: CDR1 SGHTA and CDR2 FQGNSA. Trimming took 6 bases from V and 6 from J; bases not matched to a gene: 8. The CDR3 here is CASRGGGPINEQFF. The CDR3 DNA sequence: TGTGCCAGCAGGGGGGGAGGGCCTATCAATGAGCAGTTCTTC.

The CDR3 DNA is TGTGCCAGCAGTACCCCTGTAGGGGCCTACGAGCAGTACTTC. This codes for CASSTPVGAYEQYF. V usage is TRBV25-1 and J usage is TRBJ2-7; possible D gene TRBD1, 5 bases. CDR3 size: 14 residues. The V and J ends lost 5 bases and 2 bases respectively, with 13 bases between them. CDR1 MGHDK and CDR2 SYGVNS come from the germline V gene.

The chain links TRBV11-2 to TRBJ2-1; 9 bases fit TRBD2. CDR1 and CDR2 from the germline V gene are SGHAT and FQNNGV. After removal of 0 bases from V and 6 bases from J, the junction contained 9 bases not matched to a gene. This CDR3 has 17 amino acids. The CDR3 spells CASSLDPGSGSPNEQFF. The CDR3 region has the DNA TGTGCCAGCAGCTTAGATCCCGGTAGCGGGAGCCCCAATGAGCAGTTCTTC.